A single sample is the source of the 27 T cell receptor beta chains below, sequenced in a study of metastatic and nonmetastatic thyroid tumors. MiXCR reprocessed the PCR reads for TCRdb. This table holds roughly 33,000 clones, approximately 15% found once. Ahead of thyroid surgery, no patient had received treatment of any kind. The sample taken for sequencing was blood. All receptors come from a female donor with papillary thyroid cancer or a benign thyroid nodule (not recorded which). Some clones in this sample may be carry-over from other donors' samples.

The chain couples TRBV24-1 to TRBJ1-2; D not certain. The length of the CDR3 is 17 residues. The germline gives CDR1 KGHDR, CDR2 SFDVKD. The germline V and J ends were trimmed by 3 bases and 5 bases, with 21 bases remaining between them. The CDR3 reads CATSDSASHRDQYGYTF. The CDR3 nucleotides are TGTGCCACCAGTGATAGCGCGAGCCACAGAGACCAATATGGCTACACCTTC.

This clone was counted at least ten times. This chain joins TRBV5-8 and TRBJ2-1; D uncertain. V was shortened by 5 bases and J by 2 bases, with 11 bases between the two germline ends. Germline values: CDR1 SGHTS, CDR2 YDEGEE. This CDR3 has 14 amino acids. In DNA form, the CDR3 reads TGTGCCAGCAGTATCGGTTATACCTACAATGAGCAGTTCTTC. As protein: CASSIGYTYNEQFF. Combining the CDR3 with reference TRBV5-8 and TRBJ2-1 gives the whole variable domain EAGVTQSPTHLIKTRGQQATLRCSPISGHTSVYWYQQALGLGLQFLLWYDEGEERNRGNFPPRFSGRQFPNYSSELNVNALELEDSALYLCASSIGYTYNEQFFGPGTRLTVL.

This clone was detected many times. V usage is TRBV4-1 and J usage is TRBJ2-7; 16 positions match TRBD2. CDR3 length: 20 amino acids. From germline, CDR1 is MGHRA and CDR2 YSYEKL. The ends lost 0 bases at V and 4 bases at J; junction bases unmatched: 12. The CDR3 sequence: CASSQDLTGLAGGPRYEQYF. The CDR3, as DNA: TGCGCCAGCAGCCAAGATCTAACGGGACTAGCGGGAGGGCCAAGATACGAGCAGTACTTC.

This clone was counted many times. The CDR3 here is CASSPQTGGTGNTIYF. CDR3 coding DNA: TGTGCCAGCAGCCCACAAACAGGGGGCACTGGAAACACCATATATTTT. V and J are TRBV7-9 and TRBJ1-3; 9 positions match TRBD1. V was clipped by 5 bases and J by 2 bases; unmatched bases: 7. The CDR3 is 16 residues long. Germline CDR1 and CDR2: SEHNR and FQNEAQ (reference sequence).

This clone was seen only a few times. V and J are TRBV29-1 and TRBJ2-1, with TRBD2 identical over 13 bases. With 7 bases clipped from V and 5 bases from J, the junction kept 8 bases outside the gene matches. Germline V gives CDR1 SQVTM, CDR2 ANQGSEA. The CDR3 is 15 amino acids. CDR3 residues: CSASRGTSGNNEQFF. The CDR3 DNA follows: TGCAGCGCATCCAGGGGGACTAGCGGGAACAATGAGCAGTTCTTC.

The table lists this clone with a count of one. The chain's CDR3 is CASSPGQGANSGNTIYF. The DNA of the CDR3 is TGTGCCAGCAGCCCTGGACAGGGGGCCAACTCTGGAAACACCATATATTTT. The chain joins TRBV11-2 to TRBJ1-3; 11 bases fit TRBD1. This CDR3 region has 17 residues. Germline CDR1 and CDR2: SGHAT and FQNNGV. J was trimmed by 0 bases and V by 5 bases; bases with no gene match: 6. Based on the CDR3 plus reference TRBV11-2 and TRBJ1-3, the full variable domain is EAGVAQSPRYKIIEKRQSVAFWCNPISGHATLYWYQQILGQGPKLLIQFQNNGVVDDSQLPKDRFSAERLKGVDSTLKIQPAKLEDSAVYLCASSPGQGANSGNTIYFGEGSWLTVV.

V is TRBV20-1 and J is TRBJ1-1, with TRBD1 as a possible D gene (5 bases). V lost 5 bases and J 4 bases, leaving 14 bases between the germline ends. CDR1 is DFQATT and CDR2 is SNEGSKA in the germline V gene (reference sequence). The CDR3 is 13 amino acids. CDR3 sequence: CSAARGSGTEAFF. DNA for the CDR3: TGCAGTGCTGCCCGGGGGTCAGGCACTGAAGCTTTCTTT.

This clone showed up many times. For the CDR3, the DNA is TGTGCCAGCAGCCAAATGGGACAGGCTTATGGCTACACCTTC. Its protein product is CASSQMGQAYGYTF. This rearrangement joins TRBV4-2 to TRBJ1-2, with 8 nucleotides matching TRBD1. V trimming: 2 bases; J trimming: 5 bases; junction bases outside the gene matches: 4. There are 14 residues in the CDR3. Germline V gene lookup returns CDR1 LGHNA and CDR2 YNFKEQ.

The table lists this clone with many counts. This chain connects TRBV13 to TRBJ2-7, with D maybe TRBD2 (5 bases). CDR3 length equals 13 residues. Germline CDR1 is PRHDT and CDR2 is FYEKMQ (reference sequence). Trimming removed 2 bases from V and 3 bases from J, with 8 bases in between. The chain's CDR3 is CASSLRERYEQYF. The CDR3 nucleotides are TGTGCCAGCAGCTTACGGGAACGCTACGAGCAGTACTTC.

There are many counts of this clone. V and J are TRBV6-1 and TRBJ1-1, with 7 bases lining up with TRBD1. CDR3 length: 13 amino acids. The V segment lost 5 bases and the J segment 4 bases; nucleotides outside the gene matches: 4. Germline V lookup: CDR1 MNHNS, CDR2 SASEGT. The CDR3 sequence is CASSRRQGTEAFF. CDR3 coding DNA: TGTGCCAGCAGTAGAAGACAGGGCACTGAAGCTTTCTTT.

This clone has only a few counts. Relative to the germline gene, one junction end is altered; a read error may explain this. Other nucleotide sequences in the sample specify the same CDR3. V gene TRBV6-6 combines with J gene TRBJ1-1, with a possible D match to TRBD1 (6 bases). The CDR3 contains 16 residues. Germline V gives CDR1 MNHNY, CDR2 SVGAGI (reference sequence). The CDR3 sequence is CASSYRRTGSGTEAFF. DNA for the CDR3: TGTGCCAGCAGTTACCGGCGCACAGGGTCGGGAACTGAGGCTTTCTTT.

The chain joins TRBV5-6 to TRBJ2-7; D assignment may be TRBD1 or TRBD2 (5 bases each). The V gene's germline CDR1 is SGHDT and CDR2 YYEEEE. This CDR3 is 11 amino acids long. Trimming shortened V by 4 bases and J by 10 bases, and 12 bases separated the two germline ends. DNA for the CDR3: TGTGCCAGCAGCGGGGCGGAGGACCAGTACTTC. It is translated as CASSGAEDQYF. Full variable domain (remainder filled in from reference TRBV5-6 and TRBJ2-7): DAGVTQSPTHLIKTRGQQVTLRCSPKSGHDTVSWYQQALGQGPQFIFQYYEEEERQRGNFPDRFSGHQFPNYSSELNVNALLLGDSALYLCASSGAEDQYFGPGTRLTVT.

This clone has a count of ten or more. This rearrangement joins TRBV7-3 to TRBJ2-1, with 10 bases that match TRBD2. Looked up from germline, CDR1 is SGHTA and CDR2 is FQGTGA. The CDR3 totals 14 residues. The V segment lost 4 bases and the J segment 9 bases; nucleotides outside the gene matches: 6. The CDR3 protein is CASSSQREGTEQFF. For the CDR3, the DNA is TGTGCCAGCAGCTCACAGCGGGAGGGCACTGAGCAGTTCTTC.

This clone was detected ten times or more. J is TRBJ1-6 and V is TRBV11-3; D not resolved. Trimming removed 5 bases at V and 7 bases at J, with 9 bases between. The CDR3 contains 13 residues. CDR1 and CDR2 (germline): SGHNT, YENEEA. DNA for the CDR3: TGTGCCAGCAGCCCCGGAATAAATTCACCCCTCCACTTT. Translating gives CASSPGINSPLHF.

This clone qualifies as medium-sized. The chain has TRBV7-6 and TRBJ2-2; D uncertain. The CDR3 spans 14 residues. Germline values: CDR1 SGHVS, CDR2 FNYEAQ. V gave up 4 bases and J gave up 5 bases, with 11 bases separating them. CDR3 sequence: CASSSAVVTGELFF. The DNA of the CDR3 is TGTGCCAGCAGCTCCGCGGTGGTTACCGGGGAGCTGTTTTTT.

This clone was recorded once. The J gene is TRBJ2-7, the V gene TRBV20-1; 9 bases line up with TRBD2. The CDR3 is 14 residues long. V trimming: 3 bases; J trimming: 0 bases; junction bases outside the gene matches: 3. Germline V gene data show CDR1 as DFQATT and CDR2 as SNEGSKA (reference sequence). The DNA of the CDR3 is TGCAGTGCTAGGGGGACTAGCACCTCCTACGAGCAGTACTTC. This translates into CSARGTSTSYEQYF.

Regarding this clone: Given a much more abundant clone one base away, this may be a read error. The genes are TRBV20-1 and TRBJ1-2; TRBD1 is a possible D gene (5 bases). The CDR3 extends over 16 amino acids. Per germline, CDR1 DFQATT and CDR2 SNEGSKA (reference sequence). Between the trimmed V and J ends, which lost 0 bases and 4 bases, there was a span of 18 bases. The CDR3 DNA follows: TGCAGTGCTAGAGAGGTCATCGGGGACCGCAGCTATGGCTACACCTTC. Residues: CSAREVIGDRSYGYTF.

This clone was found a few times. The missing conserved phenylalanine or tryptophan at the end of this CDR3 makes a read error likely. V usage is TRBV6-1 and J usage is TRBJ2-5; D gene unclear. Germline CDR1 MNHNS, CDR2 SASEGT. The V end lost 3 bases, the J end lost 8 bases, and 13 bases lay between the germline ends. This CDR3 has 13 residues. CDR3: CASSEGKSGTQYY. The CDR3 DNA sequence: TGTGCCAGCAGTGAGGGCAAGAGTGGAACCCAGTACTAC.

Comments on this clone: The junction and the germline gene differ at one end; a read error may be behind it. The chain carries TRBV20-1 and TRBJ1-1; D is perhaps TRBD1 (6 bases). The CDR3 contains 16 residues. Germline CDR1 and CDR2: DFQATT and SNEGSKA (reference sequence). The CDR3 DNA reads TGCAGGGCTAGAGACCCGGGCGGGGGCAGTTATTCTGAAGCTTTCTTT. It codes for CRARDPGGGSYSEAFF.

This clone was picked up many times. This chain's CDR3 is CASSLQGVSNQPQHF. In DNA form, the CDR3 reads TGCGCCAGCAGTCTACAGGGTGTCTCAAATCAGCCCCAGCATTTT. The chain uses TRBV4-1 and TRBJ1-5, with D perhaps TRBD1 (6 bases). Trimming cost V 6 bases and J 4 bases, with 16 bases left between them. The CDR3 spans 15 residues. Germline CDR1 reads MGHRA; CDR2 reads YSYEKL.

At least ten counts were recorded for this clone. Other DNA sequences of this sample code for an identical CDR3. The rearrangement joins TRBV7-9 to TRBJ2-2, with D hard to call. The V and J ends lost 6 bases and 3 bases respectively, with 11 bases between them. Germline V CDR1 and CDR2: SEHNR, FQNEAQ (reference sequence). This CDR3 spans 14 amino acids. CDR3 region: CASRTGPDTGELFF. CDR3 nucleotides: TGTGCCAGCAGAACCGGGCCTGACACCGGGGAGCTGTTTTTT. Filled out from reference TRBV7-9 and TRBJ2-2, the complete variable domain reads DTGVSQNPRHKITKRGQNVTFRCDPISEHNRLYWYRQTLGQGPEFLTYFQNEAQLEKSRLLSDRFSAERPKGSFSTLEIQRTEQGDSAMYLCASRTGPDTGELFFGEGSRLTVL.

The chain recombines TRBV5-1 with TRBJ2-1, with 9 bases identical to TRBD1. The ends lost 4 bases at V and 6 bases at J; junction bases unmatched: 14. CDR1 and CDR2 from the germline V gene are SGHRS and YFSETQ. This CDR3 has 17 residues. The CDR3 DNA reads as TGCGCCAGCAGCCCAGGGGGAGGGGACAGGGTTTTCAATGAGCAGTTCTTC. It yields the protein CASSPGGGDRVFNEQFF.

V and J are TRBV11-3 and TRBJ1-5; tentatively, D is TRBD1 (5 bases). V was trimmed by 1 base and J by 3 bases, leaving 7 bases between them. Germline CDR1 reads SGHNT; CDR2 reads YENEEA. The CDR3 is 14 amino acids. The CDR3 nucleotides are TGTGCCAGCAGCTTAGTCAGGGTCAATCAGCCCCAGCATTTT. It specifies CASSLVRVNQPQHF.

This clone was picked up many times. The chain links TRBV6-2 or TRBV6-3 to TRBJ2-2; D remains ambiguous. This CDR3 has 14 amino acids. Trimming left V 6 bases short and J 0 bases short, with 8 bases between. Germline lookup yields CDR1 MNHEY and CDR2 SVGEGT. CDR3 sequence reads: CASRVTPNTGELFF. The CDR3 DNA reads TGTGCCAGCAGGGTGACTCCGAACACCGGGGAGCTGTTTTTT.

This clone was observed many times. The identical CDR3 is also encoded by other nucleotide sequences in the sample. The V call is TRBV12-3 or TRBV12-4, the J call TRBJ1-1; 8 bases line up with TRBD1. This CDR3 is 14 amino acids long. Trimming removed 2 bases from V and 1 base from J; junction bases left unmatched: 0. CDR3 bases: TGTGCCAGCAGTTTAACAGGGGGGAACACTGAAGCTTTCTTT. Protein: CASSLTGGNTEAFF.

This clone was observed at least ten times. The rearrangement joins TRBV5-4 to TRBJ2-2; TRBD2 matches 12 bases. Germline V gene sequence: CDR1 SGHNT, CDR2 YYREEE (reference sequence). The length of the CDR3 is 15 residues. The junction had 2 bases not matched to a gene; V was cut back by 4 bases and J by 4 bases. The DNA of the CDR3 is TGTGCCAGCAGCCGGACTAGCGGGGTCACCGGGGAGCTGTTTTTT. This gives the protein CASSRTSGVTGELFF.

This clone was seen a handful of times. One end of the junction fails to match germline, which may point to a read error. This rearrangement joins TRBV28 to TRBJ2-7; D tentatively fits TRBD1 or TRBD2 (5 bases each). The CDR3 contains 13 residues. Germline values: CDR1 MDHEN, CDR2 SYDVKM. In DNA form, the CDR3 reads TGTGCAAGCAGTTTGGGATGGGGGTGGGAGCAGTACTTC. Protein: CASSLGWGWEQYF.